One sample yielded the 11 T cell receptor beta chains listed below, sequenced in a study of OX40 agonist ivuxolimab in advanced cancers. Sequencing was performed with immunoSEQ multiplex PCR; in TCRdb, only in-frame clones are kept and a portion is missing. The sample lists more than 75,000 clones, approximately 81% occurring once. Specimen: CD4+ or CD8+ T cells sorted from blood, collected in a trial of the OX40 agonist ivuxolimab. All receptors derive from an adult with an advanced solid tumor such as melanoma, head and neck, liver or kidney cancer.

The V gene is TRBV19, the J gene TRBJ1-4, with D uncertain. V was cut by 7 bases and J by 0 bases, with 9 bases left in between. Per the germline V gene, CDR1 is LNHDA and CDR2 is SQIVND (reference sequence). This CDR3 has 14 residues. CDR3 sequence (DNA): TGTGCCAGTACTCACACCGCAACTAATGAAAAACTGTTTTTT. It specifies CASTHTATNEKLFF.

The chain uses TRBV28 and TRBJ2-7; the D gene is possibly TRBD2 (6 bases). Germline CDR1 reads MDHEN; CDR2 reads SYDVKM. Trimming cost V 10 bases and J 0 bases, with 13 bases left between them. The CDR3 has 13 residues. CDR3 sequence (DNA): TGTGCCATAACGGAGGGCAGCTCCTACGAGCAGTACTTC. As protein: CAITEGSSYEQYF.

This rearrangement joins TRBV11-2 to TRBJ2-5; unclear D gene. The CDR3 totals 13 residues. Per the germline V gene, CDR1 is SGHAT and CDR2 is FQNNGV. With 5 bases removed from V and 3 bases from J, the gap between germline ends came to 10 bases. This CDR3 is CASSIGKEETQYF. The CDR3, as DNA: TGTGCCAGCAGCATCGGAAAGGAAGAGACCCAGTACTTC.

V gene TRBV9 combines with J gene TRBJ2-2; 8 bases line up with TRBD1. The germline gives CDR1 SGDLS, CDR2 YYNGEE. This CDR3 spans 16 amino acids. The ends lost 3 bases at V and 6 bases at J; junction bases unmatched: 10. The CDR3 nucleotides read TGTGCCAGCAGCGGAAGGACAGGGTTCATGCCCGGGGAGCTGTTTTTT. This gives the protein CASSGRTGFMPGELFF.

The rearrangement uses TRBV5-8 and TRBJ1-6, with 9 bases aligning to TRBD1. The CDR3 runs 17 residues. The V segment lost 3 bases and the J segment 2 bases; nucleotides outside the gene matches: 6. Germline CDR1 SGHTS, CDR2 YDEGEE. DNA of the CDR3: TGTGCCAGCAGCTGGGGACAGGGAGCACCCTATAATTCACCCCTCCACTTT. This encodes CASSWGQGAPYNSPLHF. The whole variable domain, remainder taken from reference TRBV5-8 and TRBJ1-6, is EAGVTQSPTHLIKTRGQQATLRCSPISGHTSVYWYQQALGLGLQFLLWYDEGEERNRGNFPPRFSGRQFPNYSSELNVNALELEDSALYLCASSWGQGAPYNSPLHFGNGTRLTVT.

The chain employs TRBV5-4 and TRBJ1-1; 9 bases agree with TRBD1. Per germline, CDR1 SGHNT and CDR2 YYREEE (reference sequence). The CDR3 extends over 16 amino acids. Unmatched junction bases numbered 8, after V lost 2 bases and J lost 3 bases. The CDR3 sequence is CASSLPGQGRHTEAFF. Here the CDR3 DNA reads TGTGCCAGCAGCTTACCGGGACAGGGACGTCACACTGAAGCTTTCTTT.

Only a few counts were recorded for this clone. CDR3 in DNA: TGTGCCAGCAGCCTAGCCTACGGAGCGGGGAGGTCCTACGAGCAGTACGTC. Residues: CASSLAYGAGRSYEQYV. The J gene is TRBJ2-7, the V gene TRBV4-2, with TRBD2 matching over 7 bases. The germline gives CDR1 LGHNA, CDR2 YNFKEQ. V was clipped by 4 bases and J by 1 base; unmatched bases: 13. The CDR3 totals 17 residues.

This clone occurred a few times. The chain has TRBV2 and TRBJ1-1, with a possible D match to TRBD1 (5 bases). The CDR3 consists of 11 residues. The V gene lost 7 bases and the J gene lost 6 bases, with 9 bases spanning the gap. From germline, CDR1 is SNHLY and CDR2 FYNNEI. CDR3 sequence: CASMTGAEAFF. The CDR3, as DNA: TGTGCCAGCATGACGGGGGCTGAAGCTTTCTTT.

The rearrangement joins TRBV4-2 to TRBJ1-5; 8 positions match TRBD1. Germline V gene sequence: CDR1 LGHNA, CDR2 YNFKEQ. Trimming removed 1 base from V and 3 bases from J; junction bases left unmatched: 5. The CDR3 is 16 residues long. CDR3 sequence (DNA): TGTGCCAGCAGCCAAGCTCCGACAGGGGACAATCAGCCCCAGCATTTT. Its translation: CASSQAPTGDNQPQHF.

The DNA for the CDR3 is TGTGCCAGCAGCCTTATTCTGGGGAACTCCTACGAGCAGTACTTC. Amino acid sequence: CASSLILGNSYEQYF. The chain employs TRBV28 and TRBJ2-5; D ambiguous. The DNA end is a closer match to TRBJ2-7, so the J assignment may be wrong. In germline, CDR1 is MDHEN, CDR2 SYDVKM. This CDR3 region has 15 residues.

The chain joins TRBV7-3 to TRBJ1-1; D remains unclear. This CDR3 contains 14 residues. V dropped 0 bases and J dropped 6 bases, with 11 bases sitting between them. Per the germline V gene, CDR1 is SGHTA and CDR2 is FQGTGA. CDR3 sequence (DNA): TGTGCCAGCAGCTTAACAGCCCAAAGGGCTGAAGCTTTCTTT. Amino acids: CASSLTAQRAEAFF.